Only a few counts were recorded for the clone carrying this T cell receptor beta chain. This specimen comes from a study of neoadjuvant anti-PD-1 for oral cavity cancer. The time point denotes: after neoadjuvant nivolumab, at surgical resection. The protocol was immunoSEQ multiplex PCR, while the TCRdb copy is restricted to in-frame clones and leaves out a portion. In the table there are about 9,800 clones, around 64% of which are singletons. The receptor was isolated from a person between 40 and 85 years old with oral cavity squamous cell carcinoma. The sequencing used PBMCs, collected after nivolumab (anti-PD-1) treatment.

The DNA for the CDR3 is TGTGCCAGCTCCCCCATTTACAATGAGCAGTTCTTC. The encoded protein is CASSPIYNEQFF. J is TRBJ2-1 and V is TRBV18; no clear D gene. From germline, CDR1 is KGHSH and CDR2 LQKENI. Trimming removed 6 bases at V and 4 bases at J, with 7 bases between. The CDR3 has 12 residues.